This T cell receptor beta chain was profiled in a study of a mutant IDH1 vaccine in newly diagnosed glioma. The overall study: Most had both radiotherapy and temozolomide beforehand; others had only one.

Remarks on this clone: Its antigen is as yet unknown.

Germline V gives CDR1 SQVTM, CDR2 ANQGSEA. The ends were cut back, 6 bases at V and 5 bases at J, with 25 bases in the middle. This CDR3 is 16 amino acids long. Specified time point: week 47, end of study. A 20-mer mutant IDH1 peptide at 300 ug was injected subcutaneously with topical imiquimod. In weeks 1, 3, 5, 7, 11, 15, 19 and 23, patients were vaccinated. New IDH1-mutant, ATRX-lost WHO grade 3 or 4 astrocytomas occurred in donors. Some clones are missing from TCRdb's copy, which holds only in-frame ones; the method was immunoSEQ multiplex PCR. The data contain some 40,000 clones, 75% of them singletons.

J is TRBJ2-5 and V is TRBV29-1; TRBD2 might be the D (5 bases). This clonotype originated in a man in his forties with glioma. This sample comprised PBMCs, obtained from a glioma patient whose treatment included an IDH1 peptide vaccine. CDR3 protein: CSVVFTRTFSRETQYF. The CDR3 DNA sequence: TGCAGCGTGGTATTTACACGGACTTTCAGTAGGGAGACCCAGTACTTC. The whole variable domain, filled in from reference TRBV29-1 and TRBJ2-5, reads SAVISQKPSRDICQRGTSLTIQCQVDSQVTMMFWYRQQPGQSLTLIATANQGSEATYESGFVIDKFPISRPNLTFSTLTVSNMSPEDSSIYLCSVVFTRTFSRETQYFGPGTRLLVL.